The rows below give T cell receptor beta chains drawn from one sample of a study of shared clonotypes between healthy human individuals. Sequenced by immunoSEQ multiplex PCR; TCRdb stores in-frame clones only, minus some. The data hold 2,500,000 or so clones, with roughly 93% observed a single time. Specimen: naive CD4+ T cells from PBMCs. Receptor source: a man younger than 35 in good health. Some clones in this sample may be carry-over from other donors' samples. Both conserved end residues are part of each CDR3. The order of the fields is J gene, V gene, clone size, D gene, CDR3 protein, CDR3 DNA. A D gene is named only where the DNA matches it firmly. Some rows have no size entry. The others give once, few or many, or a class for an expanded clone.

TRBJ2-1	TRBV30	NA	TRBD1	CAWSVLDRAPNEQFF	TGTGCCTGGAGTGTACTGGACAGGGCACCCAATGAGCAGTTCTTC
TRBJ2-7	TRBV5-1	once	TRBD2	CASSSSSGVYEQYF	TGCGCCAGCAGCTCGAGTAGCGGGGTCTACGAGCAGTACTTC
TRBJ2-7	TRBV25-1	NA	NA	CASSDVGRLTYEQYF	TGTGCCAGCAGTGATGTGGGCAGGTTAACCTACGAGCAGTACTTC
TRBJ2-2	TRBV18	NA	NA	CASSPRTGELFF	TGTGCCAGCTCACCAAGGACCGGGGAGCTGTTTTTT
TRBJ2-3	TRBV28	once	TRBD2	CASSLGLAGGNTQYF	TGTGCCAGCAGTTTAGGCCTAGCGGGAGGGAATACGCAGTATTTT
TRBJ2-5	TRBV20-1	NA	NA	CSAPQETQYF	TGCAGTGCGCCCCAAGAGACCCAGTACTTC
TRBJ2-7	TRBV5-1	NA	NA	CASSLAGIGAYEQYF	TGCGCCAGCAGCTTGGCAGGAATTGGGGCCTACGAGCAGTACTTC
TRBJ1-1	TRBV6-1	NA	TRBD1	CASSWTGLNTEAFF	TGTGCCAGCTCCTGGACAGGGTTGAACACTGAAGCTTTCTTT
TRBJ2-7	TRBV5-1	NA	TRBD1	CASSVTGTLPYEQYF	TGCGCCAGCAGCGTGACAGGGACGTTGCCCTACGAGCAGTACTTC
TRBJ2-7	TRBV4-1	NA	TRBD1	CASSQGWDSSYEQYF	TGCGCCAGCAGCCAAGGTTGGGACAGCTCCTACGAGCAGTACTTC
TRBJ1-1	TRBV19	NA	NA	CASSMGVGRQSSMNTEAFF	TGTGCCAGTAGTATGGGGGTAGGTAGGCAGTCTTCCATGAACACTGAAGCTTTCTTT